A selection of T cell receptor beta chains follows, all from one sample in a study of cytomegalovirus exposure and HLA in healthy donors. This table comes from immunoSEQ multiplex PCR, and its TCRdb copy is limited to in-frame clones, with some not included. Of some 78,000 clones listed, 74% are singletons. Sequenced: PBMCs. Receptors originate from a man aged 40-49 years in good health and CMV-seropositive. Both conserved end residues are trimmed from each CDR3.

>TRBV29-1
SVAGTGGNGELF
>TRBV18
ASSPLGQGPWTNTEAF
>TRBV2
ASNRRGRGSTEAF
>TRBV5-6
ASTRGGQGAAETQY
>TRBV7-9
ASSLAQTAQY
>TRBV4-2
ASSQETLNYEQY
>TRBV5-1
ASSGGARGRTGELF
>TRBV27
ASSPGHQQPQH
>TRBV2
ASKTDNLSYEQY
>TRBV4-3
ASSQDLIGQGAIERI
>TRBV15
ATSRERGRQETQY
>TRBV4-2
ASSQDRADEQF